The 15 T cell receptor beta chains below come from one sample, sequenced in a study of shared clonotypes between healthy human individuals (dated by TCRdb to between 2020 and 2021). The library was made by the immunoSEQ multiplex PCR assay. Entries here come from immuneACCESS through TCRdb and include only in-frame sequences with V and J called. Some clones fail to appear in such tables; in the studies checked, an unresolved V gene covers under half of the shortfall, and the cause of the remainder is unknown. For this sample the table gives about 2 million clones, of which roughly 95% were detected only once. The ten largest account for around 0.13% of the sample. Sequenced material: naive CD4+ T cells sorted from blood. The cell subset or site label, as the study defines it: CD45RA+ positively selected. Receptors originate from a man between 18 and 35 years old in good health.

This chain uses TRBV6-1 with TRBJ2-3; D unclear. The CDR3 is made up of 14 amino acids. Germline V gene sequence: CDR1 MNHNS, CDR2 SASEGT. Trimming removed 2 bases at V and 4 bases at J, with 10 bases between. The CDR3 spells CASSERLVPDTQYF. CDR3 nucleotide sequence: TGTGCCAGCAGTGAAAGATTAGTCCCAGATACGCAGTATTTT.

The chain is built from TRBV5-1 and TRBJ2-7; 7 bases map to TRBD1. Trimming cost V 4 bases and J 3 bases; bases outside gene matches: 16. Per the germline V gene, CDR1 is SGHRS and CDR2 is YFSETQ. The CDR3 is 17 amino acids. In DNA, the CDR3 is TGCGCCAGCAGCCAAAATCAACAGGGGATCCTCTACTACGAGCAGTACTTC. Translating it yields CASSQNQQGILYYEQYF.

The chain employs TRBV30 and TRBJ1-1; D gene unclear. Germline assignment: CDR1 GTSNPN and CDR2 SVGIG (reference sequence). Trimming took 4 bases from V and 0 from J, leaving 12 bases between them. The CDR3 runs to 14 residues. DNA of the CDR3: TGTGCCTGGAAGCCAGGACTGCTGAACACTGAAGCTTTCTTT. It specifies CAWKPGLLNTEAFF.

The chain is built from TRBV9 and TRBJ1-6; D gene uncertain. Trimming cost V 4 bases and J 9 bases, with 14 bases left between them. Germline V gene sequence: CDR1 SGDLS, CDR2 YYNGEE. This CDR3 has 14 residues. This CDR3 is CASSPRLSGSPLHF. The DNA of the CDR3 is TGTGCCAGCAGCCCCCGATTGAGTGGTTCACCCCTCCACTTT.

Concerning this clone: This sequence may be a read error, since a much larger clone differs from it by one base. The sample carries other DNA sequences with the same CDR3. The chain joins TRBV28 to TRBJ2-5, with 12 nucleotides matching TRBD2. The DNA end favors TRBJ2-7, so the J call may be wrong. CDR1 is MDHEN, CDR2 SYDVKM, per germline. This CDR3 comprises 14 residues. The chain's CDR3 is CASSGLAGIYEQYF. The DNA for the CDR3 is TGTGCCAGCAGTGGACTAGCGGGGATCTACGAGCAGTACTTC.

The V and J genes are TRBV7-2 and TRBJ2-7, with 8 bases aligning to TRBD1. After removal of 3 bases from V and 0 bases from J, the junction contained 4 bases not matched to a gene. The CDR3 loop spans 15 amino acids. Germline CDR1 SGHTA, CDR2 FQGNSA. In nucleotides, the CDR3 is TGTGCCAGCAGCTTGACAGGGGTAAGCTCCTACGAGCAGTACTTC. Encoded protein: CASSLTGVSSYEQYF.

The chain employs TRBV4-2 and TRBJ2-7, with D uncertain. Germline lookup yields CDR1 LGHNA and CDR2 YNFKEQ. CDR3 length: 15 residues. The germline V and J ends were trimmed by 1 base and 3 bases, with 13 bases remaining between them. This CDR3 is CASSQASGVYYEQYF. As DNA, the CDR3 is TGTGCCAGCAGCCAAGCTAGTGGCGTATACTACGAGCAGTACTTC.

The chain has TRBV21-1 and TRBJ2-5; no check of the table's D call, TRBD1, against the DNA was made. TRBV21-1 is given as a pseudogene. CDR3 length: 15 amino acids. CDR3 in DNA: TGTGCCAGCAGCAAAAATGACAGACGCCAAGAGACCCAGTACTTC. Amino acid sequence: CASSKNDRRQETQYF.

V usage is TRBV5-5 and J usage is TRBJ2-3, with a possible D match to TRBD1 (6 bases). This CDR3 is 13 amino acids long. Deletions cut 1 base from V and 3 bases from J, with 6 bases between. Germline values: CDR1 SGHKS, CDR2 YYEKEE (reference sequence). The CDR3 sequence is CASSLQGTDTQYF. In nucleotides, the CDR3 is TGTGCCAGCAGCTTGCAGGGGACAGATACGCAGTATTTT. Variable domain in full (rest from reference TRBV5-5 and TRBJ2-3): DAGVTQSPTHLIKTRGQQVTLRCSPISGHKSVSWYQQVLGQGPQFIFQYYEKEERGRGNFPDRFSARQFPNYSSELNVNALLLGDSALYLCASSLQGTDTQYFGPGTRLTVL.

This clone was detected once. This sequence joins TRBV18 and TRBJ1-2; no clear D. V lost 4 bases to trimming and J lost 2 bases, with 17 bases between them. CDR1 and CDR2 (germline): KGHSH, LQKENI. The CDR3 is made up of 16 amino acids. CDR3 protein: CASSLDLRKGNYGYTF. CDR3 DNA: TGTGCCAGCTCACTAGACCTGCGGAAGGGAAACTATGGCTACACCTTC.

V and J are TRBV29-1 and TRBJ1-1, with unresolved D. This CDR3 is 15 amino acids long. Between the trimmed V and J ends, which lost 2 bases and 6 bases, there was a span of 19 bases. The V gene's germline CDR1 is SQVTM and CDR2 ANQGSEA. The CDR3 protein is CSVESARAGYSEAFF. In DNA, the CDR3 is TGCAGCGTTGAAAGTGCCCGGGCAGGTTATTCTGAAGCTTTCTTT. The whole variable domain, filled in from reference TRBV29-1 and TRBJ1-1, reads SAVISQKPSRDICQRGTSLTIQCQVDSQVTMMFWYRQQPGQSLTLIATANQGSEATYESGFVIDKFPISRPNLTFSTLTVSNMSPEDSSIYLCSVESARAGYSEAFFGQGTRLTVV.

This clone was seen just once. The gene calls are TRBV27 and TRBJ1-2; a weak D match, TRBD1 (6 bases). V lost 4 bases and J lost 4, with 19 bases in between. In germline, CDR1 is MNHEY, CDR2 SMNVEV (reference sequence). The CDR3 runs 16 residues. In DNA, the CDR3 is TGTGCCAGCAGTTCCACGAACGACAGGTTTGGCTATGGCTACACCTTC. This translates into CASSSTNDRFGYGYTF.

V and J are TRBV19 and TRBJ2-4; 9 positions agree with TRBD1. CDR3 length: 15 amino acids. The V gene end was trimmed by 6 bases and the J gene end by 6 bases; junction bases not matched to a gene: 9. CDR1 is LNHDA and CDR2 is SQIVND in the germline V gene (reference sequence). The CDR3 region is CASRGGQGMGNIQYF. The DNA of the CDR3 is TGTGCCAGTAGAGGGGGACAGGGTATGGGAAACATTCAGTACTTC.

The genes are TRBV7-2 and TRBJ1-4; 7 positions match TRBD1. CDR3 length: 14 amino acids. Trimming cost V 5 bases and J 4 bases; bases outside gene matches: 4. Germline loops: CDR1 SGHTA, CDR2 FQGNSA. The CDR3 DNA reads as TGTGCCAGCAGCCCGGGACAGCTTAATGAAAAACTGTTTTTT. Protein: CASSPGQLNEKLFF. The full variable domain, completed using reference TRBV7-2 and TRBJ1-4, is GAGVSQSPSNKVTEKGKDVELRCDPISGHTALYWYRQSLGQGLEFLIYFQGNSAPDKSGLPSDRFSAERTGGSVSTLTIQRTQQEDSAVYLCASSPGQLNEKLFFGSGTQLSVL.

This chain joins TRBV9 and TRBJ2-1; a weak D match, TRBD1 (5 bases). The CDR3 contains 15 residues. Trimming stripped 5 bases from V and 2 bases from J, with 14 bases between. Germline V CDR1 and CDR2: SGDLS, YYNGEE. The CDR3 DNA sequence: TGTGCCAGCAGAGAACCCAGGGTTCCCTACAATGAGCAGTTCTTC. Amino acids: CASREPRVPYNEQFF.